One sample yielded the 27 T cell receptor beta chains listed below, sequenced in a study of OX40 agonist ivuxolimab in advanced cancers. Repertoires were generated with immunoSEQ multiplex PCR, while TCRdb's copy carries only in-frame clones and drops some. The sample includes about 3,400 clones, more than 70% of them seen just once. The material sequenced was CD4+ or CD8+ T cells sorted from blood, taken in a trial of the OX40 agonist ivuxolimab. These receptor sequences come from an adult with an advanced solid tumor such as melanoma, head and neck, liver or kidney cancer.

The chain combines TRBV16 with TRBJ2-7; D is uncertain. CDR3 length: 11 residues. Germline V gene lookup returns CDR1 KGHSY and CDR2 FQNENV. The germline V and J ends were trimmed by 5 bases and 2 bases, with 4 bases remaining between them. The chain's CDR3 is CASSETYEQYF. CDR3 sequence (DNA): TGTGCCAGCAGCGAGACCTACGAGCAGTACTTC.

J is TRBJ2-3 and V is TRBV6-1; weak D call: TRBD2 (6 bases). V shed 2 bases and J shed 0 bases, with 9 bases lying between them. From germline, CDR1 is MNHNS and CDR2 SASEGT. The CDR3 has 15 residues. CDR3 coding DNA: TGTGCCAGCAGTGAATACGGGACTAGCACAGATACGCAGTATTTT. It is translated as CASSEYGTSTDTQYF.

The chain carries TRBV19 and TRBJ2-3; TRBD2 might be the D (7 bases). The V gene lost 3 bases and the J gene lost 3 bases, with 16 bases spanning the gap. Germline V gene sequence: CDR1 LNHDA, CDR2 SQIVND (reference sequence). There are 16 residues in the CDR3. CDR3 sequence: CASSIVVGGPTDTQYF. DNA for the CDR3: TGTGCCAGTAGTATTGTGGTCGGGGGGCCGACAGATACGCAGTATTTT.

V usage is TRBV9 and J usage is TRBJ2-1; TRBD2 aligns across 8 bases. V lost 0 bases, J lost 2 bases, and 1 base stayed unmatched. The CDR3 is 15 amino acids. Germline lookup yields CDR1 SGDLS and CDR2 YYNGEE. The CDR3 DNA is TGTGCCAGCAGCGTAGGGACTAGCCCCTACAATGAGCAGTTCTTC. Its protein product is CASSVGTSPYNEQFF.

This sequence joins TRBV2 and TRBJ2-7; weak D call: TRBD2 (7 bases). Germline V CDR1 and CDR2: SNHLY, FYNNEI. CDR3 length equals 15 residues. The V end lost 3 bases, the J end lost 7 bases, and 19 bases lay between the germline ends. DNA for the CDR3: TGTGCCAGCAGTGATGGGGGCGGTGCGGGAGAGGAGCAGTACTTC. It yields the protein CASSDGGGAGEEQYF.

The V and J genes are TRBV2 and TRBJ2-5; D is perhaps TRBD1 (6 bases). With 11 bases removed from V and 1 base from J, the gap between germline ends came to 11 bases. This CDR3 is 12 amino acids long. Germline V gives CDR1 SNHLY, CDR2 FYNNEI. CDR3 in DNA: TGTGCCTCACAGGGCATCCAAGAGACCCAGTACTTC. This gives the protein CASQGIQETQYF.

This clone was counted between two and nine times. The identical CDR3 is also encoded by other nucleotide sequences in the sample. The rearrangement links TRBV6-4 to TRBJ1-1; no clear D. Germline V gene sequence: CDR1 MRHNA, CDR2 SNTAGT. The CDR3 length is 13 residues. The V end was cut by 4 bases, the J end by 0 bases, with 6 bases between. CDR3 protein: CASSVTVNTEAFF. The CDR3, as DNA: TGTGCCAGCAGTGTTACGGTGAACACTGAAGCTTTCTTT.

V gene TRBV6-6 combines with J gene TRBJ2-7; TRBD2 is a possible D gene (6 bases). Germline-derived CDR1 and CDR2 are MNHNY and SVGAGI (reference sequence). This CDR3 contains 15 residues. The germline V and J ends were trimmed by 2 bases and 4 bases, with 15 bases remaining between them. The CDR3: CASSYASGLPYEQYF. The CDR3 nucleotides read TGTGCCAGCAGTTACGCCAGCGGGTTACCATACGAGCAGTACTTC.

This clone is large. V usage is TRBV21-1 and J usage is TRBJ1-1; TRBD1, as called in the table, went unchecked against the DNA. TRBV21-1 is classified as a pseudogene. The CDR3 consists of 14 residues. CDR3 DNA sequence: TGTGCCAGCAGCAAAACGACAAAAAATCATGAAGCTTTCTTT. Its protein is CASSKTTKNHEAFF.

This clone came up a few times. The chain combines TRBV30 with TRBJ2-1; a possible D gene is TRBD1 (5 bases). V gave up 0 bases and J gave up 6 bases, with 9 bases separating them. The CDR3 covers 13 residues. Germline CDR1 GTSNPN, CDR2 SVGIG (reference sequence). CDR3 DNA sequence: TGTGCCTGGAGTGTAGGGGTTGGCAATGAGCAGTTCTTC. As protein: CAWSVGVGNEQFF.

The rearrangement links TRBV21-1 to TRBJ2-2; the table's TRBD2 call for D was not verified on the DNA. TRBV21-1 is recorded as a pseudogene. This CDR3 contains 17 residues. CDR3 bases: TGTGCCAGCAGCAAAGTAAGAGGGCGGGAGAACACCGGGGAGCTGTTTTTT. This sequence encodes CASSKVRGRENTGELFF.

The chain recombines TRBV7-9 with TRBJ2-3, with D possibly TRBD1 on 6 matching bases. The germline CDR1 and CDR2 sequences are SEHNR and FQNEAQ (reference sequence). CDR3 length: 17 amino acids. V dropped 5 bases and J dropped 0 bases, with 18 bases sitting between them. The CDR3 protein is CASSPSRMGASTDTQYF. The CDR3 region has the DNA TGTGCCAGCAGCCCGTCCAGGATGGGGGCAAGCACAGATACGCAGTATTTT. Using reference TRBV7-9 and TRBJ2-3 for the parts outside the CDR3, the full variable domain is DTGVSQNPRHKITKRGQNVTFRCDPISEHNRLYWYRQTLGQGPEFLTYFQNEAQLEKSRLLSDRFSAERPKGSFSTLEIQRTEQGDSAMYLCASSPSRMGASTDTQYFGPGTRLTVL.

This clone has only one observation. V usage is TRBV28 and J usage is TRBJ2-7; D unresolved. Trimming removed 8 bases from V and 3 bases from J, with 8 bases in between. Germline V CDR1 and CDR2: MDHEN, SYDVKM. The CDR3 length is 11 residues. The CDR3 region has the DNA TGTGCCAGCCAGTGGGGCTACGAGCAGTACTTC. It codes for CASQWGYEQYF.

This chain joins TRBV27 and TRBJ2-2; D is unclear. Germline V gene data show CDR1 as MNHEY and CDR2 as SMNVEV (reference sequence). The CDR3 spans 14 residues. V lost 3 bases and J 7 bases, leaving 12 bases between the germline ends. The CDR3 sequence is CASSLGRMHGELFF. The CDR3 nucleotides are TGTGCCAGCAGTTTGGGCCGTATGCACGGGGAGCTGTTTTTT.

V is TRBV27 and J is TRBJ2-1; D is ambiguous. V gave up 4 bases and J gave up 6 bases, with 4 bases separating them. CDR3 length equals 11 residues. Germline lookup yields CDR1 MNHEY and CDR2 SMNVEV (reference sequence). The chain's CDR3 is CASSWGNEQFF. The DNA of the CDR3 is TGTGCCAGCAGTTGGGGCAATGAGCAGTTCTTC.

J is TRBJ2-1 and V is TRBV28; 9 positions match TRBD1. The germline CDR1 and CDR2 sequences are MDHEN and SYDVKM. The V and J ends lost 8 bases and 4 bases, in that order; junction bases with no gene match: 9. CDR3 size: 15 residues. In nucleotides, the CDR3 is TGTGCCAGCGGGCCAGACAGGGGGGGATACAATGAGCAGTTCTTC. Its protein product is CASGPDRGGYNEQFF.

The chain has TRBV2 and TRBJ1-1; D gene ambiguous. This CDR3 is built from 12 residues. V lost 5 bases, J lost 5 bases, and 9 bases lay in between. Germline values: CDR1 SNHLY, CDR2 FYNNEI. CDR3 coding DNA: TGTGCCAGCAGTTTACAGCAGACTGAAGCTTTCTTT. Its protein product is CASSLQQTEAFF.

The chain is built from TRBV4-1 and TRBJ2-1; 11 bases line up with TRBD2. The CDR3 runs 17 residues. Germline CDR1 reads MGHRA; CDR2 reads YSYEKL. The V segment lost 0 bases and the J segment 2 bases; nucleotides outside the gene matches: 3. Here the CDR3 reads CASSQDVTSGAYNEQFF. In DNA, the CDR3 is TGCGCCAGCAGCCAAGATGTGACTAGCGGGGCCTACAATGAGCAGTTCTTC.

The chain recombines TRBV2 with TRBJ2-3; D not resolved. Germline lookup yields CDR1 SNHLY and CDR2 FYNNEI. Trimming pared 1 base from V and 0 bases from J, leaving 11 bases between. CDR3 size: 16 residues. The CDR3: CASSEGVTYSTDTQYF. The CDR3 nucleotides are TGTGCCAGCAGTGAAGGGGTGACTTATAGCACAGATACGCAGTATTTT.

The chain employs TRBV29-1 and TRBJ2-3; possible D gene TRBD2, 6 bases. V dropped 6 bases and J dropped 2 bases, with 12 bases sitting between them. Germline CDR1 SQVTM, CDR2 ANQGSEA. This CDR3 has 13 amino acids. Here the CDR3 reads CSVRSGLTDTQYF. In nucleotides, the CDR3 is TGCAGCGTACGGAGCGGGCTCACAGATACGCAGTATTTT.

The rearrangement uses TRBV11-3 and TRBJ2-7; weak D call: TRBD2 (5 bases). With 1 base removed from V and 5 bases from J, the gap between germline ends came to 21 bases. Germline V CDR1 and CDR2: SGHNT, YENEEA. CDR3 size: 17 residues. CDR3 sequence reads: CASSLASDPYGEDEQYF. As DNA, the CDR3 is TGTGCCAGCAGCTTAGCTTCGGACCCCTACGGGGAAGACGAGCAGTACTTC.

This CDR3 reads CASSVAGGSDTQYF. In nucleotides, the CDR3 is TGTGCCAGCAGTGTAGCGGGAGGGTCGGATACGCAGTATTTT. The chain has TRBV6-4 and TRBJ2-3, with 11 bases identical to TRBD2. V was pared by 4 bases and J by 6 bases, with 3 bases of the junction left unmatched. Germline V gene sequence: CDR1 MRHNA, CDR2 SNTAGT. This CDR3 region has 14 residues.

This chain connects TRBV13 to TRBJ1-2, with D maybe TRBD1 (6 bases). CDR1 is PRHDT, CDR2 FYEKMQ, per germline (reference sequence). Trimming removed 2 bases from V and 4 bases from J, with 11 bases in between. The CDR3 extends over 14 amino acids. CDR3 sequence reads: CASSLRQDRYGYTF. The CDR3 coding sequence is TGTGCCAGCAGCTTAAGACAGGACCGCTATGGCTACACCTTC.

This sequence joins TRBV10-3 and TRBJ1-3, with TRBD1 matching over 10 bases. The CDR3 covers 17 residues. The V gene's germline CDR1 is ENHRY and CDR2 SYGVKD. The ends lost 4 bases at V and 3 bases at J; junction bases unmatched: 9. The CDR3 here is CAISGLRDRGIGNTIYF. CDR3 bases: TGTGCCATCAGTGGACTCCGGGACAGGGGTATTGGAAACACCATATATTTT.

About this clone itself: The junction shows a germline mismatch at one end, possibly a read error. This chain joins TRBV7-7 and TRBJ2-5; possible D gene TRBD2, 6 bases. CDR3 size: 15 residues. The germline CDR1 and CDR2 sequences are SSHAT and FNYEAQ (reference sequence). The CDR3 loop is CASSLDRRASETQYF. CDR3 DNA: TGTGCTAGCAGCTTAGACCGGAGGGCGTCGGAGACCCAGTACTTC. The full variable domain, rest sourced from reference TRBV7-7 and TRBJ2-5, is GAGVSQSPRYKVTKRGQDVTLRCDPISSHATLYWYQQALGQGPEFLTYFNYEAQPDKSGLPSDRFSAERPEGSISTLTIQRTEQRDSAMYRCASSLDRRASETQYFGPGTRLLVL.

This chain uses TRBV4-1 with TRBJ2-7; maybe TRBD2 (5 bases). V lost 2 bases to trimming and J lost 3 bases, with 14 bases between them. The germline V gene has CDR1 MGHRA and CDR2 YSYEKL. This CDR3 spans 15 amino acids. CDR3 in DNA: TGCGCCAGCAGCCAAAACCCTAATGAGGGCTACGAGCAGTACTTC. The encoded protein is CASSQNPNEGYEQYF.

The CDR3, as DNA: TGTGCCAGCAGCTTAGACGTGGGCTCCTACGAGCAGTACTTC. Translated, it gives CASSLDVGSYEQYF. The V gene is TRBV7-6, the J gene TRBJ2-7; D not certain. V gave up 1 base and J gave up 0 bases, with 7 bases separating them. The CDR3 length is 14 residues. Germline V gene data show CDR1 as SGHVS and CDR2 as FNYEAQ.